The 27 T cell receptor beta chains below were found in one sample sequenced in a study of cytomegalovirus exposure and HLA in healthy donors. Libraries were prepared by immunoSEQ multiplex PCR; TCRdb keeps only in-frame clonotypes and omits some of them. Of more than 80,000 clones listed, less than 90% were seen once; the top ten hold 1.5% to 2%. The sequencing sample was made of PBMCs. These receptors all stem from a woman in her late teens or twenties in good health and CMV-seropositive.

This clone occurred a few times. This chain joins TRBV7-8 and TRBJ1-4; perhaps TRBD1 as D (5 bases). Looked up from germline, CDR1 is SGHVS and CDR2 is FQNEAQ. This CDR3 spans 13 amino acids. Deletions cut 5 bases from V and 8 bases from J, with 12 bases between. The CDR3: CASSLDRAEKLFF. CDR3 nucleotides: TGTGCCAGCAGCCTAGACAGAGCCGAAAAACTGTTTTTT.

The rearrangement links TRBV11-2 to TRBJ2-7; D possibly corresponds to TRBD1 (6 bases). The germline CDR1 and CDR2 sequences are SGHAT and FQNNGV. V lost 5 bases and J 6 bases, leaving 20 bases between the germline ends. The CDR3 has 15 residues. The CDR3 spells CASSQTGAPATEQYV. The CDR3, as DNA: TGTGCCAGCAGCCAGACAGGAGCCCCAGCGACCGAGCAGTACGTC.

This chain joins TRBV18 and TRBJ2-3; TRBD2 might be the D (6 bases). Trimming stripped 3 bases from V and 2 bases from J, with 9 bases between. The germline gives CDR1 KGHSH, CDR2 LQKENI. CDR3 length: 14 residues. The chain's CDR3 is CASSPGGNTDTQYF. The CDR3 nucleotides read TGTGCCAGCTCACCGGGAGGTAACACAGATACGCAGTATTTT.

V usage is TRBV2 and J usage is TRBJ1-5, with D tentatively TRBD1 (6 bases). Germline CDR1 and CDR2: SNHLY and FYNNEI. The V gene lost 4 bases and the J gene lost 2 bases, with 15 bases spanning the gap. This CDR3 is 16 amino acids long. The chain's CDR3 is CASSATGNRGNQPQHF. The CDR3 nucleotides read TGTGCCAGCAGTGCTACAGGGAATCGGGGCAATCAGCCCCAGCATTTT.

The V gene is TRBV7-2, the J gene TRBJ2-7; possibly TRBD2 for D (5 bases). Germline V lookup: CDR1 SGHTA, CDR2 FQGNSA. V lost 3 bases to trimming and J lost 0 bases, with 12 bases between them. This CDR3 spans 15 amino acids. CDR3 amino acids: CASSFPEALSYEQYV. The CDR3 bases are TGTGCCAGCAGCTTTCCGGAGGCACTCTCCTACGAGCAGTACGTC.

The chain has TRBV2 and TRBJ2-7; 7 bases agree with TRBD2. Looked up from germline, CDR1 is SNHLY and CDR2 is FYNNEI. After removal of 7 bases from V and 2 bases from J, the junction contained 8 bases not matched to a gene. This CDR3 has 14 amino acids. CDR3 sequence: CASMGLRGAYEQYF. The CDR3 region has the DNA TGTGCCAGCATGGGGTTACGGGGGGCCTACGAGCAGTACTTC.

This clone was counted a few times. The chain is built from TRBV19 and TRBJ2-2, with 8 bases that match TRBD1. Germline V lookup: CDR1 LNHDA, CDR2 SQIVND (reference sequence). The trim removed 4 bases at V and 5 bases at J, leaving 3 bases unmatched. The CDR3 sequence is 14 residues long. CDR3 bases: TGTGCCAGTAGTAGGACAGGGCGGACCGGGGAGCTGTTTTTT. Its protein product is CASSRTGRTGELFF.

The chain recombines TRBV5-4 with TRBJ1-4; possibly TRBD1 for D (5 bases). Germline V gives CDR1 SGHNT, CDR2 YYREEE (reference sequence). This CDR3 has 14 amino acids. V was shortened by 2 bases and J by 12 bases, with 17 bases between the two germline ends. The chain's CDR3 is CASSLGDGGGELFF. In nucleotides, the CDR3 is TGTGCCAGCAGCTTAGGGGACGGGGGAGGGGAACTGTTTTTT.

The rearrangement links TRBV10-3 to TRBJ2-5, with D hard to call. There are 11 residues in the CDR3. V lost 6 bases to trimming and J lost 5 bases, with 7 bases between them. Germline V lookup: CDR1 ENHRY, CDR2 SYGVKD. DNA for the CDR3: TGTGCCATCAGAGTAGATGAGACCCAGTACTTC. Protein product: CAIRVDETQYF.

The rearrangement uses TRBV18 and TRBJ1-2; 8 bases match TRBD1. The CDR3 spans 18 residues. In germline, CDR1 is KGHSH, CDR2 LQKENI. J was trimmed by 0 bases and V by 3 bases; bases with no gene match: 12. Here the CDR3 reads CASSPSRAGGPANYGYTF. The CDR3 DNA reads as TGTGCCAGCTCACCCTCCCGGGCAGGGGGCCCAGCTAACTATGGCTACACCTTC.

The J gene is TRBJ2-7, the V gene TRBV7-2; D gene ambiguous. Germline V CDR1 and CDR2: SGHTA, FQGNSA. The CDR3 is made up of 13 amino acids. V was pared by 5 bases and J by 2 bases, with 10 bases between. CDR3: CASSQTAAYEQYV. CDR3 coding DNA: TGTGCCAGCAGCCAGACGGCGGCCTACGAGCAGTACGTC.

This chain uses TRBV28 with TRBJ2-7, with 11 bases that match TRBD1. The CDR3 runs 15 residues. In germline, CDR1 is MDHEN, CDR2 SYDVKM. Germline trimming cut 6 bases from V and 2 bases from J; bases unmatched to any gene: 6. Here the CDR3 DNA reads TGTGCCAGCAGATCCGGGACAGGGGGTACCTACGAGCAGTACGTC. Amino acids: CASRSGTGGTYEQYV.

The chain carries TRBV4-1 and TRBJ2-2; D remains unclear. CDR1 and CDR2 from the germline V gene are MGHRA and YSYEKL. The CDR3 has 12 amino acids. Trimming took 4 bases from V and 5 from J, leaving 5 bases between them. CDR3 bases: TGCGCCAGCAGCCCAAATACCGGGGAGCTGTTTTTT. This gives the protein CASSPNTGELFF.

This clone was detected only a few times. The chain is built from TRBV4-1 and TRBJ2-1; D is unclear. The CDR3 length is 14 residues. Per the germline V gene, CDR1 is MGHRA and CDR2 is YSYEKL. V was trimmed by 0 bases and J by 1 base, leaving 4 bases between them. This CDR3 is CASSQDQSYNEQFF. In nucleotides, the CDR3 is TGCGCCAGCAGCCAAGACCAATCCTACAATGAGCAGTTCTTC.

This chain uses TRBV19 with TRBJ2-2; D call uncertain. CDR1 is LNHDA and CDR2 is SQIVND in the germline V gene (reference sequence). V was trimmed by 3 bases and J by 1 base, leaving 6 bases between them. This CDR3 contains 14 residues. The CDR3 DNA reads TGTGCCAGTAGTATTAGTCGGAACACCGGGGAGCTGTTTTTT. It translates to CASSISRNTGELFF.

This clone was counted a single time. The gene calls are TRBV28 and TRBJ2-2, with D maybe TRBD2 (5 bases). The CDR3 runs to 14 residues. The V gene's germline CDR1 is MDHEN and CDR2 SYDVKM. Trimming took 6 bases from V and 1 from J, leaving 9 bases between them. This CDR3 reads CASRLAGNTGELFF. The CDR3 nucleotides are TGTGCCAGCAGGCTGGCGGGGAACACCGGGGAGCTGTTTTTT.

V and J are TRBV28 and TRBJ2-1; 9 nucleotides agree with TRBD1. The CDR3 loop spans 18 amino acids. CDR1 is MDHEN, CDR2 SYDVKM, per germline. The V gene end was trimmed by 3 bases and the J gene end by 4 bases; junction bases not matched to a gene: 13. CDR3 DNA sequence: TGTGCCAGCAGTTTGAAACTTGACAGGGGGTGGTTATACAATGAGCAGTTCTTC. This gives the protein CASSLKLDRGWLYNEQFF.

This chain connects TRBV7-2 to TRBJ1-6; D unresolved. The V and J ends lost 2 bases and 6 bases respectively, with 17 bases between them. Germline assignment: CDR1 SGHTA and CDR2 FQGNSA. The CDR3 is made up of 17 amino acids. The CDR3 coding sequence is TGTGCCAGCAGCTTAACGGGGTCGGAGGAACTTAATTCACCCCTCCACTTT. It is translated as CASSLTGSEELNSPLHF.

The chain links TRBV5-6 to TRBJ2-5; D might be TRBD2 (6 bases). The J call may be in error: the DNA end matches TRBJ2-7 better. CDR3 length: 14 amino acids. CDR1 and CDR2 (germline): SGHDT, YYEEEE. CDR3 bases: TGTGCCAGCAGCGAGGAGGGATACCCTTACGAGCAGTACTTC. Amino acids: CASSEEGYPYEQYF.

The chain combines TRBV5-6 with TRBJ1-1; D is undetermined. Germline-derived CDR1 and CDR2 are SGHDT and YYEEEE. The CDR3 spans 13 residues. V gave up 3 bases and J gave up 0 bases, with 6 bases separating them. The CDR3 loop is CASSWAVNTEAFF. CDR3 nucleotide sequence: TGTGCCAGCAGCTGGGCAGTGAACACTGAAGCTTTCTTT.

This clone was detected a few times. This chain uses TRBV10-2 with TRBJ1-2, with D unclear. Trimming pared 8 bases from V and 4 bases from J, leaving 11 bases between. The CDR3 runs to 12 residues. Germline assignment: CDR1 WSHSY and CDR2 SAAADI. CDR3 in DNA: TGCGCCAGCCGACAAGATGCCTATGGCTACACCTTC. It specifies CASRQDAYGYTF.

The chain couples TRBV18 to TRBJ2-3, with 12 positions matching TRBD1. V lost 2 bases and J lost 5; bases outside the gene matches: 11. The CDR3 consists of 18 residues. Germline V gives CDR1 KGHSH, CDR2 LQKENI. CDR3 region: CASSPVRLGQGAEDTQYF. In nucleotides, the CDR3 is TGTGCCAGCTCACCAGTTAGGTTGGGACAGGGGGCCGAAGATACGCAGTATTTT. Full variable domain (remainder filled in from reference TRBV18 and TRBJ2-3): NAGVMQNPRHLVRRRGQEARLRCSPMKGHSHVYWYRQLPEEGLKFMVYLQKENIIDESGMPKERFSAEFPKEGPSILRIQQVVRGDSAAYFCASSPVRLGQGAEDTQYFGPGTRLTVL.

The table lists this clone with a count of one. The chain employs TRBV5-5 and TRBJ2-5; 7 positions match TRBD1. CDR1 and CDR2 (germline): SGHKS, YYEKEE (reference sequence). There are 14 residues in the CDR3. The ends lost 5 bases at V and 4 bases at J; junction bases unmatched: 8. The CDR3 here is CASRMTGYGETQYF. In DNA, the CDR3 is TGTGCCAGCAGGATGACAGGGTATGGAGAGACCCAGTACTTC.

The rearrangement uses TRBV19 and TRBJ1-5, with no clear D. The CDR3 runs to 13 residues. Trimming pared 6 bases from V and 7 bases from J, leaving 13 bases between. Germline assignment: CDR1 LNHDA and CDR2 SQIVND (reference sequence). The CDR3 protein is CASSEPFYQPQHF. CDR3 nucleotides: TGTGCCAGTAGCGAGCCCTTCTACCAGCCCCAGCATTTT.

This clone has just a few counts. The V call is TRBV19, the J call TRBJ2-1; 8 positions match TRBD2. In germline, CDR1 is LNHDA, CDR2 SQIVND (reference sequence). The CDR3 covers 15 residues. Trimming took 3 bases from V and 8 from J; bases not matched to a gene: 9. CDR3 in amino acids: CASSIIGGAGDEQFF. The CDR3 nucleotides are TGTGCCAGTAGTATCATCGGGGGGGCCGGCGATGAGCAGTTCTTC.

The chain employs TRBV19 and TRBJ1-3; a weak D match, TRBD1 (6 bases). Trimming stripped 2 bases from V and 8 bases from J, with 13 bases between. The germline CDR1 and CDR2 sequences are LNHDA and SQIVND (reference sequence). This CDR3 has 14 residues. CDR3: CASSITGKSDTIYF. The CDR3 region has the DNA TGTGCCAGTAGTATAACAGGGAAGTCGGACACCATATATTTT.

The rearrangement uses TRBV11-3 and TRBJ1-5; tentative D call: TRBD1 (6 bases). Germline V CDR1 and CDR2: SGHNT, YENEEA. CDR3 size: 17 residues. Deletions cut 0 bases from V and 7 bases from J, with 19 bases between. The DNA for the CDR3 is TGTGCCAGCAGCTTAGATGGAGGCAGGGGAATAGGACAGCCCCAGCATTTT. Encoded protein: CASSLDGGRGIGQPQHF.